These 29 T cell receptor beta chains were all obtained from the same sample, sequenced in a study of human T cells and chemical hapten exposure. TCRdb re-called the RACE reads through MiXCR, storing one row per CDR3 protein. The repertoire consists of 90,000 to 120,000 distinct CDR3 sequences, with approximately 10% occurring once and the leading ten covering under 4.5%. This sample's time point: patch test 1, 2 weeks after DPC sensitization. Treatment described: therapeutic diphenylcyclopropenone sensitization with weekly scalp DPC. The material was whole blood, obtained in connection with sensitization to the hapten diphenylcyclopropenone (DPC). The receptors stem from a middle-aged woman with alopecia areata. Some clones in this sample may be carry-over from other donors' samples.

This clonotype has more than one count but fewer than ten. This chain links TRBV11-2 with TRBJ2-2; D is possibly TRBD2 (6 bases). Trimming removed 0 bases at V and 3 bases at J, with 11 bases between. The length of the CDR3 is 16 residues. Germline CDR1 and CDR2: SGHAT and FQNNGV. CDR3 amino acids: CASSLETGADTGELFF. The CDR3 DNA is TGTGCCAGCAGCTTAGAAACGGGAGCTGACACCGGGGAGCTGTTTTTT.

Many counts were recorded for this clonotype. The CDR3 DNA sequence: TGTGCCAGCAGCTTCCGAAGGGGGCTAAATGAAAAACTGTTTTTT. This translates into CASSFRRGLNEKLFF. V usage is TRBV11-2 and J usage is TRBJ1-4; 7 nucleotides match TRBD1. The CDR3 runs 15 residues. CDR1 and CDR2 (germline): SGHAT, FQNNGV. V shed 3 bases and J 5 bases; nucleotides not matched to a gene: 6.

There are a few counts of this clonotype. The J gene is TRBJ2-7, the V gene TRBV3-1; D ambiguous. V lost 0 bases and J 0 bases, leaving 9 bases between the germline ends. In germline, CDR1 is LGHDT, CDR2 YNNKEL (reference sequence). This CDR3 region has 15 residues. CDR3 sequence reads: CASSQELGNSYEQYF. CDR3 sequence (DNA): TGTGCCAGCAGCCAAGAACTGGGGAACTCCTACGAGCAGTACTTC.

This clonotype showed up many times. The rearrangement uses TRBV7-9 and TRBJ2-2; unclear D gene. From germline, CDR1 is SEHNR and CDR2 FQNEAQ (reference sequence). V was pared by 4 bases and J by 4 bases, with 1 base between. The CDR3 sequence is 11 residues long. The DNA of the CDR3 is TGTGCCAGCAGCTCCACCGGGGAGCTGTTTTTT. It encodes CASSSTGELFF.

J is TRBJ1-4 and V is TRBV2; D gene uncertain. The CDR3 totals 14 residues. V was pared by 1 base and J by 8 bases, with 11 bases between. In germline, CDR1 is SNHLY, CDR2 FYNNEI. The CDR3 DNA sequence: TGTGCCAGCAGTGAAGGGCAGTCGGGCGAAAAACTGTTTTTT. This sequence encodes CASSEGQSGEKLFF.

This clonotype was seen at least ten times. The CDR3, as DNA: TGTGCCAGCAGTACGACAGGGTTCGTTGGAAACACCATATATTTT. This codes for CASSTTGFVGNTIYF. The chain combines TRBV25-1 with TRBJ1-3; TRBD1 matches at 7 bases. The germline V gene encodes CDR1 MGHDK and CDR2 SYGVNS. With 5 bases clipped from V and 3 bases from J, the junction kept 7 bases outside the gene matches. CDR3 size: 15 residues.

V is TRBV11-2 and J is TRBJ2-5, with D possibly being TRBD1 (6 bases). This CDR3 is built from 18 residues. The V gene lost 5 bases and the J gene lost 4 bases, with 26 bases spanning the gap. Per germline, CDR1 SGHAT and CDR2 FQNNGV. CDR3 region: CASSPLPVFTRGRETQYF. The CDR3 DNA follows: TGTGCCAGCAGCCCGTTGCCCGTGTTTACCAGGGGAAGAGAGACCCAGTACTTC.

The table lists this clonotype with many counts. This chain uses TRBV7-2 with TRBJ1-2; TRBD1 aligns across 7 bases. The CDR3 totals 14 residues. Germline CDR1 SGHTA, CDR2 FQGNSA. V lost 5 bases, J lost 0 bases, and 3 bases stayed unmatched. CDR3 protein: CASSQDRANYGYTF. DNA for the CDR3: TGTGCCAGCAGCCAAGACAGGGCTAACTATGGCTACACCTTC. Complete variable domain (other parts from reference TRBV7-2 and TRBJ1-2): GAGVSQSPSNKVTEKGKDVELRCDPISGHTALYWYRQSLGQGLEFLIYFQGNSAPDKSGLPSDRFSAERTGGSVSTLTIQRTQQEDSAVYLCASSQDRANYGYTFGSGTRLTVV.

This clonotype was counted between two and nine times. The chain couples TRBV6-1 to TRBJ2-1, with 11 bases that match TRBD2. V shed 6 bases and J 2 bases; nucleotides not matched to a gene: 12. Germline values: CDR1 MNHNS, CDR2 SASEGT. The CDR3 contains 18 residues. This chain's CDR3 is CASRRLAGPSGAYNEQFF. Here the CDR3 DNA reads TGTGCCAGCAGGCGACTAGCGGGACCCTCGGGGGCCTACAATGAGCAGTTCTTC.

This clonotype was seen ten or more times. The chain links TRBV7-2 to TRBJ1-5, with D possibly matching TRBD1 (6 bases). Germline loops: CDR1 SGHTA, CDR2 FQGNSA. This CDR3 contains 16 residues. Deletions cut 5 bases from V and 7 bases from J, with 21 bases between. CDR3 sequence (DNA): TGTGCCAGCAGCCCGAATGGGGTACAGGGTCGGCAGCCCCAGCATTTT. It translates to CASSPNGVQGRQPQHF.

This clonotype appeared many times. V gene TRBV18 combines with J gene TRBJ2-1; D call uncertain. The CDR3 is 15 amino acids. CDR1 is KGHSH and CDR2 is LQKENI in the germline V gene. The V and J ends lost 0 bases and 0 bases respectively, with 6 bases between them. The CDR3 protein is CASSPPTNSYNEQFF. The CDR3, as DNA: TGTGCCAGCTCACCACCGACAAACTCCTACAATGAGCAGTTCTTC.

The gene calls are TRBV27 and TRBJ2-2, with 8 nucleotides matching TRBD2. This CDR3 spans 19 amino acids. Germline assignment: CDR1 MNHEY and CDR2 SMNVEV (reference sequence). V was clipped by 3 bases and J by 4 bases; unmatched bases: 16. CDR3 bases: TGTGCCAGCAGTTTTATGGGCAGCGGGCGGGGGGACCTCACCGGGGAGCTGTTTTTT. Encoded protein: CASSFMGSGRGDLTGELFF.

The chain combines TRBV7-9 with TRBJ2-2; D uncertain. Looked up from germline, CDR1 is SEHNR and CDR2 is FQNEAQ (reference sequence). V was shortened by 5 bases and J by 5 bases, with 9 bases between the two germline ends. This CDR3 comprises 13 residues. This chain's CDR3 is CASSVTQTGELFF. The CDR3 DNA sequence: TGTGCCAGCAGCGTTACTCAGACCGGGGAGCTGTTTTTT.

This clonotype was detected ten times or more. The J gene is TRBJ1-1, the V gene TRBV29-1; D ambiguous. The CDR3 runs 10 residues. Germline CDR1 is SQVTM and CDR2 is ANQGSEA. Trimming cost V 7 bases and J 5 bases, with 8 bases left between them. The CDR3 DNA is TGCAGCGGACGCGGGACTGAAGCTTTCTTT. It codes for CSGRGTEAFF.

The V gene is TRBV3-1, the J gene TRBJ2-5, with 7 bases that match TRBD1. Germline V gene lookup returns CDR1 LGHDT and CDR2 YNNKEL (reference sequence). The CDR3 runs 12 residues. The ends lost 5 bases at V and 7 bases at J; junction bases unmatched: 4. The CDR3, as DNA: TGTGCCAGCAGCAGGACAGGCGGGACCCAGTACTTC. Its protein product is CASSRTGGTQYF.

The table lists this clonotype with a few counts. CDR3 amino acids: CSVTRPGSTDTQYF. The DNA of the CDR3 is TGCAGCGTTACCCGACCCGGATCCACAGATACGCAGTATTTT. The V and J genes are TRBV29-1 and TRBJ2-3; D not certain. The CDR3 contains 14 residues. The V gene lost 5 bases and the J gene lost 2 bases, with 14 bases spanning the gap. From germline, CDR1 is SQVTM and CDR2 ANQGSEA.

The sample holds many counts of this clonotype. CDR3 nucleotides: TGTGCCAGCAGCACAACCTCGATTTCGGATACGCAGTATTTT. Encoded protein: CASSTTSISDTQYF. V usage is TRBV28 and J usage is TRBJ2-3; D is uncertain. Between the trimmed V and J ends, which lost 6 bases and 6 bases, there was a span of 16 bases. The CDR3 length is 14 residues. Germline values: CDR1 MDHEN, CDR2 SYDVKM.

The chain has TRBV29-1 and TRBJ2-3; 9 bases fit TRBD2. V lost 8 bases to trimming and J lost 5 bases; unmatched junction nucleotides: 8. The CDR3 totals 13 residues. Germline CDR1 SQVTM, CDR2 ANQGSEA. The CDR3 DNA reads TGCAGCCTAGCGGGGTCTTATGAAGATACGCAGTATTTT. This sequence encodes CSLAGSYEDTQYF.

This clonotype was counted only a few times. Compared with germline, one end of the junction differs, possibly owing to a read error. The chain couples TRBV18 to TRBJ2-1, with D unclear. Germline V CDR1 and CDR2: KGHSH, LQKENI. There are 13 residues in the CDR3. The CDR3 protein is CVSSPQSGPRQFF. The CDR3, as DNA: TGTGTCAGCTCACCACAGTCAGGACCGAGGCAGTTCTTC.

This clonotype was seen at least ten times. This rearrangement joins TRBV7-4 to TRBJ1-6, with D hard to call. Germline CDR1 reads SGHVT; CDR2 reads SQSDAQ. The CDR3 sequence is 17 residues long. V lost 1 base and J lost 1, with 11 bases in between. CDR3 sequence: CASSLGGRGSYNSPLHF. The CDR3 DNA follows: TGTGCCAGCAGCTTAGGAGGGAGAGGGTCCTATAATTCACCCCTCCACTTT.

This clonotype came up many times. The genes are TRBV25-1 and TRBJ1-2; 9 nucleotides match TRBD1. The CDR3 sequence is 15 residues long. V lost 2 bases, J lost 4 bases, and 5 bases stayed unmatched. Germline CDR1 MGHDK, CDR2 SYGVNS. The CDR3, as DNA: TGTGCCAGCAGTGAACGGGGACAGGGCGTCTATGGCTACACCTTC. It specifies CASSERGQGVYGYTF.

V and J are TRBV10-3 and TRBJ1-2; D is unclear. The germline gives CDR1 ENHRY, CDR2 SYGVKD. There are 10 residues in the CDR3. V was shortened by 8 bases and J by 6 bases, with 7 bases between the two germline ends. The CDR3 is CAIWGDGYTF. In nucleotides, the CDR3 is TGTGCCATCTGGGGTGATGGCTACACCTTC.

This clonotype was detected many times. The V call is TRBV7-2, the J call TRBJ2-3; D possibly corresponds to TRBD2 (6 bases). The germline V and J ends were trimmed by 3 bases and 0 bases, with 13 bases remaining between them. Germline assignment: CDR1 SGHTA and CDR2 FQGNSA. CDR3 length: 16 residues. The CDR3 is CASSFRGRSSTDTQYF. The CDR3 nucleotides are TGTGCCAGCAGCTTCCGGGGGAGATCTAGCACAGATACGCAGTATTTT.

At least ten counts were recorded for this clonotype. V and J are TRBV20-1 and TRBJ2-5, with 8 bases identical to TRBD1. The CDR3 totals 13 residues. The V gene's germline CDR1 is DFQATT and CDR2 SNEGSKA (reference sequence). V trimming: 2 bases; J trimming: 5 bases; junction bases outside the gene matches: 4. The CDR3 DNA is TGCAGTGCTAGACAGGGGGCGCGGGAGACCCAGTACTTC. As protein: CSARQGARETQYF.

CDR3 sequence (DNA): TGTGCCAGCAGTTCCTGGGGCAGGGGGGGAACTCAGCCCCAGCATTTT. The encoded protein is CASSSWGRGGTQPQHF. This chain links TRBV6-2 or TRBV6-3 with TRBJ1-5; TRBD1 matches at 7 bases. Germline CDR1 is MNHEY and CDR2 is SVGEGT. J was trimmed by 6 bases and V by 4 bases; bases with no gene match: 12. The CDR3 consists of 16 residues.

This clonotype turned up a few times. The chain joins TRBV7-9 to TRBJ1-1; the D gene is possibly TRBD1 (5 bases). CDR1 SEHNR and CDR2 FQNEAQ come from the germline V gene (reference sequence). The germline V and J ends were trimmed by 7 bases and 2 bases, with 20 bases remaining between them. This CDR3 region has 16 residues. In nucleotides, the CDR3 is TGTGCCAGCACCGAGACGGGCCGGGGGAGAAACACTGAAGCTTTCTTT. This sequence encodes CASTETGRGRNTEAFF.

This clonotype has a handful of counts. The CDR3 region has the DNA TGTGCCAGCAGCTTGCGACAGGGGACATCCTACAATGAGCAGTTCTTC. The encoded protein is CASSLRQGTSYNEQFF. The V call is TRBV7-2, the J call TRBJ2-1; 8 bases align to TRBD1. Germline CDR1 SGHTA, CDR2 FQGNSA. Trimming took 3 bases from V and 1 from J; bases not matched to a gene: 5. This CDR3 is 16 amino acids long.

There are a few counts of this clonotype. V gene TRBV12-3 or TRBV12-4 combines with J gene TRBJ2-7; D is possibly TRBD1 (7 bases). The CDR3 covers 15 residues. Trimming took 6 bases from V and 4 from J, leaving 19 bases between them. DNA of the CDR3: TGTGCCAGCAGCCGCCCGCGGGACAGTCCATACGAGCAGTACTTC. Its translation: CASSRPRDSPYEQYF.

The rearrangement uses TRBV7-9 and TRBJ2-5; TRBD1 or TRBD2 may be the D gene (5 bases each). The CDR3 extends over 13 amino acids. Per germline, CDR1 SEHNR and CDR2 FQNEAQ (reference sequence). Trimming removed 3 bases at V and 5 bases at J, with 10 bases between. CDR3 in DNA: TGTGCCAGCAGCTTCAGGGAGTATGAGACCCAGTACTTC. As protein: CASSFREYETQYF.